This T cell receptor beta chain was identified during a study of glioma-infiltrating T cells. This CDR3 region has 17 residues. CDR1 is LGHNA, CDR2 YSLEER, per germline. The V and J ends lost 0 bases and 7 bases respectively, with 19 bases between them. Study results and limitations: Non-neoplastic patients had below-expected tissue-blood divergence, while all gliomas exceeded expectation.

Using RNA template, CDR3s of TCR alpha and beta were amplified with iRepertoire arm-PCR. Tissue mRNA or PBMC total RNA, about 85-400 ng, went into one-step reverse transcription and amplification. TCRdb itself ran the multiplex PCR reads through MiXCR, one entry per CDR3 protein. This sample has some 180,000 distinct CDR3 sequences, with 25% to 35% found just once. The table lists this clonotype with many counts. As yet, its antigen is unknown. Sequenced input: glioma tissue, nonneoplastic brain tissue, or PBMCs (not recorded which). The source of this sequence is a human donor with low-grade glioma or glioblastoma, undergoing nonglioma brain surgery, or in good health (not recorded which). The chain carries TRBV4-3 and TRBJ2-1; D might be TRBD2 (5 bases). In DNA form, the CDR3 reads TGCGCCAGCAGCCAAGACTTTGGGCTAGCCGCAAGAAATGAGCAGTTCTTC. It translates to CASSQDFGLAARNEQFF.